The subject of this entry is one TCR beta chain. What it recognizes is unknown. Naive CD8 cells were CD45RO-negative, positively selected for CCR7, excluding terminally differentiated effector memory CD45RA+ cells. The data derive from a study of shared clonotypes between healthy human individuals. Assay used: immunoSEQ multiplex PCR; TCRdb lists only in-frame clones, some missing. The profile covers about 2 million clones, with around 96% appearing a single time and approximately 1% taken by the ten largest. The study, taken as a whole, reports: Shared across a few donors were around 5% of the naive CD4 clonotypes.

The sequence was collected from a man between 18 and 35 years old in good health. The material sequenced was naive CD8+ T cells sorted from blood.

The CDR3 DNA reads TGTGCCAGCAGTTACTCTGTGCGGGACGGCTCCTACGAGCAGTACTTC. It is translated as CASSYSVRDGSYEQYF. The V call is TRBV6-6, the J call TRBJ2-7; D may be TRBD2 (6 bases). CDR3 size: 16 residues. Germline-derived CDR1 and CDR2 are MNHNY and SVGAGI (reference sequence). V was clipped by 0 bases and J by 0 bases, with 12 bases between them.